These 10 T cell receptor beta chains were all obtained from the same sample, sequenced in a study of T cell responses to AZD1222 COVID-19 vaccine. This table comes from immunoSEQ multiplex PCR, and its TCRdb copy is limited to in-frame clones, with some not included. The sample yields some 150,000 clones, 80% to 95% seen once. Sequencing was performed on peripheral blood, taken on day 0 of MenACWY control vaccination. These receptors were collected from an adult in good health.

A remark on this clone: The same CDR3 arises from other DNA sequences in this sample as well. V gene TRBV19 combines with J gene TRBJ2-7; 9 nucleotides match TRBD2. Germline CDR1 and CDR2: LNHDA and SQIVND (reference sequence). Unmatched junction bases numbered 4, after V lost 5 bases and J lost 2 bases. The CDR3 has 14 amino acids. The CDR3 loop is CASSPTSGTYEQYF. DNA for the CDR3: TGTGCCAGTAGTCCGACTAGCGGTACCTACGAGCAGTACTTC.

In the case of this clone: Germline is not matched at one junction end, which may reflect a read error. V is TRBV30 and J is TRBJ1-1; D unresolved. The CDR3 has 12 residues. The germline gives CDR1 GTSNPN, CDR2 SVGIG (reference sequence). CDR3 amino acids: CARGGMNTEAFF. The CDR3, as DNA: TGCGCCAGAGGAGGTATGAACACTGAAGCTTTCTTT.

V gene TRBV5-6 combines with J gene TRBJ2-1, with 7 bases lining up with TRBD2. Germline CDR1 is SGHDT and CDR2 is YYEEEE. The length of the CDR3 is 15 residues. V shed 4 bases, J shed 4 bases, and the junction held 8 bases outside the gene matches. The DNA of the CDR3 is TGTGCCAGCAGCCCACAGCGGGAAGCTTACAATGAGCAGTTCTTC. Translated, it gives CASSPQREAYNEQFF.

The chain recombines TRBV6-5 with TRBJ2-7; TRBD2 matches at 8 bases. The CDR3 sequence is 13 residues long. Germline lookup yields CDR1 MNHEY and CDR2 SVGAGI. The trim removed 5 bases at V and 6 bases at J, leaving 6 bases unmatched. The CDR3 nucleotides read TGTGCCAGCAGTCTCTCCGCGGGGGGCGAGCAGTACTTC. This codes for CASSLSAGGEQYF.

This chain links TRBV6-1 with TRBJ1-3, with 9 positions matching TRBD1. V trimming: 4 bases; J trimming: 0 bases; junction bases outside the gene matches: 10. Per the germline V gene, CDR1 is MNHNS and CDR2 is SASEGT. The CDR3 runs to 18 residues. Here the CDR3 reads CASSVHSAGQGSGNTIYF. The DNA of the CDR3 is TGTGCCAGCAGTGTCCACTCTGCGGGACAGGGCTCTGGAAACACCATATATTTT.

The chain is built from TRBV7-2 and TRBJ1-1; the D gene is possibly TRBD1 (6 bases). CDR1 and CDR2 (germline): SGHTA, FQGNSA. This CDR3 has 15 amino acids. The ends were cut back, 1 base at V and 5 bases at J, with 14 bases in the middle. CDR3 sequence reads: CASSLDGGPGTEAFF. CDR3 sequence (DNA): TGTGCCAGCAGCTTAGATGGGGGGCCGGGGACTGAAGCTTTCTTT. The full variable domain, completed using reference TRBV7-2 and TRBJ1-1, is GAGVSQSPSNKVTEKGKDVELRCDPISGHTALYWYRQSLGQGLEFLIYFQGNSAPDKSGLPSDRFSAERTGGSVSTLTIQRTQQEDSAVYLCASSLDGGPGTEAFFGQGTRLTVV.

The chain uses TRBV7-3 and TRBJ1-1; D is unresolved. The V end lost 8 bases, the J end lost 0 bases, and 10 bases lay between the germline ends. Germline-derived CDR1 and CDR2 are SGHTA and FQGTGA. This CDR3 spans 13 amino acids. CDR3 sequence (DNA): TGTGCCAGCGGGCGGGGAATGAACACTGAAGCTTTCTTT. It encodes CASGRGMNTEAFF.

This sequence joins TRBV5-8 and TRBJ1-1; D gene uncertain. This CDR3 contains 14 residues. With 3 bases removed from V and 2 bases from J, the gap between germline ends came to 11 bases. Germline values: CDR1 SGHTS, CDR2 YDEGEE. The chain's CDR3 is CASSWTASNTEAFF. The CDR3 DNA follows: TGTGCCAGCAGCTGGACGGCTTCTAACACTGAAGCTTTCTTT.

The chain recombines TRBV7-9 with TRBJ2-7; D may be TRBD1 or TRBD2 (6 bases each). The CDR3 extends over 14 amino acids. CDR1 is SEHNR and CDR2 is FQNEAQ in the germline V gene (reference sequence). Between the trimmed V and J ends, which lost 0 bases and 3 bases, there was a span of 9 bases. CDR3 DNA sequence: TGTGCCAGCAGCTTAGCCGGGGGCAGCTACGAGCAGTACTTC. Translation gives CASSLAGGSYEQYF.

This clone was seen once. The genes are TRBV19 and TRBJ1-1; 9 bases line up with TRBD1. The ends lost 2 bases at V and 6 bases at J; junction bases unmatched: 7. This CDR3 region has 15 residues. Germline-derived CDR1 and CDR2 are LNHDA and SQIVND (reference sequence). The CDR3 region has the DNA TGTGCCAGTAGTATACGTAGGGGACAGGGAGCTGAAGCTTTCTTT. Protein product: CASSIRRGQGAEAFF.